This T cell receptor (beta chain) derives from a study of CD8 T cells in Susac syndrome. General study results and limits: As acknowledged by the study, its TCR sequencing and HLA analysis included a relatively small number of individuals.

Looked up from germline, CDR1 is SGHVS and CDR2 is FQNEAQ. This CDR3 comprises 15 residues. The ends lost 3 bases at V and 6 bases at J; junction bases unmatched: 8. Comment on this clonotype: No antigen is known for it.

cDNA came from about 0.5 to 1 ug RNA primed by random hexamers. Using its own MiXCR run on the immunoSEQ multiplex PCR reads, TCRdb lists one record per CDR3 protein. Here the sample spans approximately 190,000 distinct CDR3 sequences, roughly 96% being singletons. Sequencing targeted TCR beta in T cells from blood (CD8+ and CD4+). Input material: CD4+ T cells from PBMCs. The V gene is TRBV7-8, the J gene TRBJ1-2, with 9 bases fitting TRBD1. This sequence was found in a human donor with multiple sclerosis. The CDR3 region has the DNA TGTGCCAGCAGCTTTAGGGGACAGGGACATAATGGCTACACCTTC. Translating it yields CASSFRGQGHNGYTF.